These T cell receptor beta chains were read from a single sample in a study of control samples from healthy donors and cancer patients. Sequencing was performed with immunoSEQ multiplex PCR; in TCRdb, only in-frame clones are kept and a portion is missing. The sample lists some 150,000 clones; 90% to 95% were seen once. The sample was blood. Every receptor here comes from a middle-aged man in good health. Each CDR3 is given without its conserved first and last residue.

j_gene: TRBJ1-4; v_gene: TRBV2; CDR3aa: ASRGGSGSTNEKLF
j_gene: TRBJ1-4; v_gene: TRBV19; CDR3aa: ASTSRQTKEKLF
j_gene: TRBJ1-5; v_gene: TRBV30; CDR3aa: AWSVTPSGPQH
j_gene: TRBJ2-3; v_gene: TRBV6-6; CDR3aa: ASSYGGGITDTQY
j_gene: TRBJ1-1; v_gene: TRBV6-1; CDR3aa: ASSEAIDTEAF
j_gene: TRBJ1-2; v_gene: TRBV2; CDR3aa: ASSENSRTGSYGYT
j_gene: TRBJ1-3; v_gene: TRBV2; CDR3aa: ASSGTVNTIY
j_gene: TRBJ2-1; v_gene: TRBV10-3; CDR3aa: AISAGIRGTGLYNEQF
j_gene: TRBJ1-4; v_gene: TRBV7-2; CDR3aa: ASSTGRRREKLF
j_gene: TRBJ1-2; v_gene: TRBV6-5; CDR3aa: ASSLGTGQGYT
j_gene: TRBJ1-2; v_gene: TRBV18; CDR3aa: ASSPGTASIYGYT
j_gene: TRBJ2-2; v_gene: TRBV4-1; CDR3aa: ASSQDAVNTGELF
j_gene: TRBJ1-5; v_gene: TRBV6-1; CDR3aa: ASREVHGNQPQH
j_gene: TRBJ1-6; v_gene: TRBV5-3; CDR3aa: ARSGAGGPPLH
j_gene: TRBJ2-7; v_gene: TRBV6-6; CDR3aa: ASSYGQGHPY
j_gene: TRBJ2-1; v_gene: TRBV28; CDR3aa: ASSWGGSSYNEQF
j_gene: TRBJ1-5; v_gene: TRBV30; CDR3aa: AWSRGLGQPSNQPQH
j_gene: TRBJ1-5; v_gene: TRBV28; CDR3aa: ASNSAGENGQPQH
j_gene: TRBJ1-3; v_gene: TRBV6-5; CDR3aa: ASIIWGNTIY
j_gene: TRBJ2-7; v_gene: TRBV6-2/TRBV6-3; CDR3aa: ASSYSAYEQY
j_gene: TRBJ1-2; v_gene: TRBV7-2; CDR3aa: ASSYREGGYT
j_gene: TRBJ1-4; v_gene: TRBV4-1; CDR3aa: ASSQDGLTAFNEKLF
j_gene: TRBJ1-1; v_gene: TRBV5-1; CDR3aa: ASSFRGLNTEAF
j_gene: TRBJ1-1; v_gene: TRBV7-9; CDR3aa: ASTLVGEAEAF
j_gene: TRBJ1-5; v_gene: TRBV5-5; CDR3aa: ASSLGTNSNQPQH
j_gene: TRBJ2-3; v_gene: TRBV27; CDR3aa: ASSLSGYGTDTQY
j_gene: TRBJ1-3; v_gene: TRBV7-9; CDR3aa: ASSFSRDGNTIY
j_gene: TRBJ1-4; v_gene: TRBV5-1; CDR3aa: ASSLPNEKLF
j_gene: TRBJ1-2; v_gene: TRBV9; CDR3aa: ASTGTGYGYT
j_gene: TRBJ2-3; v_gene: TRBV21-1; CDR3aa: ASSKEGVPGDFWVGTDTQY
j_gene: TRBJ1-1; v_gene: TRBV4-1; CDR3aa: ASSLSLGNREAF
j_gene: TRBJ2-5; v_gene: TRBV20-1; CDR3aa: SASGGRVRETQY
j_gene: TRBJ2-4; v_gene: TRBV19; CDR3aa: ASSIGTRGANIQY
j_gene: TRBJ2-1; v_gene: TRBV6-5; CDR3aa: ASSLGQGHNEQF
j_gene: TRBJ2-3; v_gene: TRBV2; CDR3aa: ASSEALAGGPGTQY
j_gene: TRBJ1-2; v_gene: TRBV12-5; CDR3aa: ASGGDFGYT
j_gene: TRBJ1-2; v_gene: TRBV14; CDR3aa: ASSPVHPRGYT
j_gene: TRBJ2-7; v_gene: TRBV5-1; CDR3aa: ASSLAVGDWDEQY